This T cell receptor (beta chain) is from a study of long-term antiretroviral therapy in people with HIV. Study in general: Samples from the earliest time points predate the 2015 immediate-ART recommendation by about a decade.

Assay version v3.0 of immunoSEQ was used, and it was run at survey level. Sequencing used immunoSEQ multiplex PCR; TCRdb keeps in-frame clones, though not all of them. This table has about 14,000 clones, more than 65% appearing once. This clone was observed a few times. The antigen is not known. Each donor provided at least one pre-ART PBMC sample and at least two post-ART PBMC samples. The CDR3 is 13 residues long. Trimming left V 3 bases short and J 3 bases short, with 8 bases between. The V gene's germline CDR1 is LNHDA and CDR2 SQIVND (reference sequence). Findings of the study overall: In HIV, the repertoires covered a tighter span of CDR3 lengths than in controls. Repertoire composition at all time points was dominated by clones that had expanded before ART.

This clonotype originated in a man aged 40-49 years with HIV. The sample here was unsorted PBMCs, taken 3.1 years after starting antiretroviral therapy. The rearrangement links TRBV19 to TRBJ1-1; D is uncertain. The CDR3 DNA follows: TGTGCCAGTAGTATTGACCGGGACACTGAAGCTTTCTTT. This gives the protein CASSIDRDTEAFF.